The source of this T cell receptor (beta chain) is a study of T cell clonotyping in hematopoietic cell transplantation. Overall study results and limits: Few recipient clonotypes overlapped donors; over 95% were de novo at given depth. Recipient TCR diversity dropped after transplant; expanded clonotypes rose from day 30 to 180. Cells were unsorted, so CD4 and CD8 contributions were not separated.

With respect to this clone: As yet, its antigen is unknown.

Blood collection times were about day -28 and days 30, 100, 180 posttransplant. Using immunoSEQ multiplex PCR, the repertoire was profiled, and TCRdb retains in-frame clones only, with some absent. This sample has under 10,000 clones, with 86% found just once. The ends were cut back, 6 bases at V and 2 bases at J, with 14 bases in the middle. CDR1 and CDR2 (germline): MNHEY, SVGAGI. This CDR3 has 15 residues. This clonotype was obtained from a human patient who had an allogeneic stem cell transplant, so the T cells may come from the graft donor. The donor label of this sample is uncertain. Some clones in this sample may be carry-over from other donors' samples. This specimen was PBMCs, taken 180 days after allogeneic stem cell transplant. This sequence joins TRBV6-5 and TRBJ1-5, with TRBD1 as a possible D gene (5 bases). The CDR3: CASSRRRGGNQPQHF. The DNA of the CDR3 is TGTGCCAGCAGCCGCCGGAGGGGAGGCAATCAGCCCCAGCATTTT.